This TCR beta chain was recovered during a study of blood T cells in healthy people across ages. Every participating donor contributed approximately 10 milliliters of peripheral blood through a draw. In regard to this clonotype: Sequence at one end of the junction differs from germline and may be a read error.

CDR1 SEHNR and CDR2 FQNEAQ come from the germline V gene (reference sequence). This CDR3 has 13 residues. A J-beta primer mix and a sample-barcoded 5' primer were used in a second PCR of roughly 6 to 11 cycles. TCRdb passed the 5' RACE reads through MiXCR, listing each CDR3 protein once. The table lists approximately 1,700,000 distinct CDR3 sequences, 30% to 40% of them singletons. The sequencing sample was made of blood. The J gene is TRBJ1-2, the V gene TRBV7-9; D gene uncertain. The receptor comes from a human donor in good health. CDR3 bases: TGTACCAGCATGCCCGGAGGCAACTATGGCTACACCTTC. Amino acid sequence: CTSMPGGNYGYTF. Variable domain in full (rest from reference TRBV7-9 and TRBJ1-2): DTGVSQNPRHKITKRGQNVTFRCDPISEHNRLYWYRQTLGQGPEFLTYFQNEAQLEKSRLLSDRFSAERPKGSFSTLEIQRTEQGDSAMYLCTSMPGGNYGYTFGSGTRLTVV.